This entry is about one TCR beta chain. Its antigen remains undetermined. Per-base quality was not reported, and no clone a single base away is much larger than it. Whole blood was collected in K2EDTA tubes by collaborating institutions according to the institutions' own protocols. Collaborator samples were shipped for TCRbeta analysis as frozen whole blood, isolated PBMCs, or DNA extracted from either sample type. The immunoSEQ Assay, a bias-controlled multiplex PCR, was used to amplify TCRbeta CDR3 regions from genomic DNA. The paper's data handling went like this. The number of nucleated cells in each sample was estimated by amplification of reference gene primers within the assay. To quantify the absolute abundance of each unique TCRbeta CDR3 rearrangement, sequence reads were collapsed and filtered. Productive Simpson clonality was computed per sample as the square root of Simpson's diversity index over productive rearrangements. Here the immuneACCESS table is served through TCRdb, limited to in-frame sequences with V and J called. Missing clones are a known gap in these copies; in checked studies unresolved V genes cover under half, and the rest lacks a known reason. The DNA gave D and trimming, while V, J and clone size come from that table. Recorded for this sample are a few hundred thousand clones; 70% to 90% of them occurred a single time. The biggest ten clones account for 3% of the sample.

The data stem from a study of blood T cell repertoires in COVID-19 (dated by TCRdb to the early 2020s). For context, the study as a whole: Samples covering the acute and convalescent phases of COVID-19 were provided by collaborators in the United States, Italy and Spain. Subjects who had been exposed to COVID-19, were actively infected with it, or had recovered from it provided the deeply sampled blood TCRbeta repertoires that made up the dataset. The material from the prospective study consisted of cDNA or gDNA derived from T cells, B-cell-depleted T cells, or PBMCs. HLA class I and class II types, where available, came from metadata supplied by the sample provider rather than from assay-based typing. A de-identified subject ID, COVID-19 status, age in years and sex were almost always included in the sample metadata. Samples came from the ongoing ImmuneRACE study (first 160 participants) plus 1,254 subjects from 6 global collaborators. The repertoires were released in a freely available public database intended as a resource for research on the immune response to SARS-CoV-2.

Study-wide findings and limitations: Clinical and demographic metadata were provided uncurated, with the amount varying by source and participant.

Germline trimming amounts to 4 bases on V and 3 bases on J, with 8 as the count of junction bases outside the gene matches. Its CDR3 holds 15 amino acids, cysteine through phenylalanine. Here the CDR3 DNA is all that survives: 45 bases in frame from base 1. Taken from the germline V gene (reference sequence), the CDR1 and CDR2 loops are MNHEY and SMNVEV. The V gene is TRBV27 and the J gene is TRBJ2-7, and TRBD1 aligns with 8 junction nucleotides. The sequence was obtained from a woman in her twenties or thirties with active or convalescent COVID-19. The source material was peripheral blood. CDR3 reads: CASSYGQGQIYEQYF. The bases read TGTGCCAGCAGTTACGGACAGGGTCAAATCTACGAGCAGTACTTC.